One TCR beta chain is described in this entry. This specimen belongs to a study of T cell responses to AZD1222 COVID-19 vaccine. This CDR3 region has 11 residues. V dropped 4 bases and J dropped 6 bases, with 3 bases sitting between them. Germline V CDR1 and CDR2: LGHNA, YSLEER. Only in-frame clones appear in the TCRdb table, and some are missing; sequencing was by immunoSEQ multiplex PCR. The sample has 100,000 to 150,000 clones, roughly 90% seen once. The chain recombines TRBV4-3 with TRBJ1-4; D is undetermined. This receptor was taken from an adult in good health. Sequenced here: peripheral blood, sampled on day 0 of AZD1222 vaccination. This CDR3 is CASSRDEKLFF. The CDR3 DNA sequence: TGCGCCAGCAGCCGAGATGAAAAACTGTTTTTT.